This T cell receptor beta chain was retrieved from a study of CD8+ T cells in alopecia areata. The ends were cut back, 6 bases at V and 8 bases at J, with 14 bases in the middle. This CDR3 is built from 13 residues. The V gene's germline CDR1 is SGHTA and CDR2 FQGNSA. A word on this clone: What it binds is unknown.

Treatment defined: oral pan-JAK inhibitor, 5-10 mg twice daily. Notes on the study in general: Mice showed clearer TCR sharing than patients did, a gap that was possibly HLA-related.

RNA was extracted and reverse transcribed into cDNA as the sequencing template. Libraries were prepared by immunoSEQ multiplex PCR; TCRdb keeps only in-frame clonotypes and omits some of them. Among 170,000 or so clones listed, about three fifths were seen once. This sequence joins TRBV7-2 and TRBJ2-1; no clear D gene. This clonotype was sampled from a human donor with alopecia areata. This sample comprised CD4+ T cells sorted from blood, obtained at week 4, from a patient treated with tofacitinib. The CDR3 region has the DNA TGTGCCAGCAGTCGTGGACCAGGCGATGAGCAGTTCTTC. This encodes CASSRGPGDEQFF.